These T cell receptor beta chains were read from a single sample in a study of cytomegalovirus exposure and HLA in healthy donors. The assay was immunoSEQ multiplex PCR, and TCRdb's table has in-frame clones only and misses some. In the table there are roughly 100,000 clones, 65% to 80% of which are singletons. Sequencing input: PBMCs. Receptors originate from a woman in her 50s in good health and CMV-seropositive. CDR3s include the opening cysteine and the closing phenylalanine or tryptophan. A D gene is named only where the DNA matches it firmly. Size is omitted from some rows. Given values are once, few, many or a class for expanded clones.

clone size | J gene | D gene | V gene | CDR3 protein | CDR3 DNA
NA | TRBJ1-2 | NA | TRBV27 | CASSPQKPGSYGYTF | TGTGCCAGCAGTCCCCAAAAACCCGGGTCCTATGGCTACACCTTC
once | TRBJ1-1 | NA | TRBV5-1 | CASSLAGAGNTEAFF | TGCGCCAGCAGCTTGGCCGGAGCGGGTAACACTGAAGCTTTCTTT
once | TRBJ1-1 | NA | TRBV28 | CASSPAFPGNTEAFF | TGTGCCAGCAGCCCCGCGTTTCCGGGAAACACTGAAGCTTTCTTT
NA | TRBJ2-2 | NA | TRBV4-3 | CASSQVQYTGELFF | TGCGCCAGCAGCCAAGTCCAATACACCGGGGAGCTGTTTTTT
NA | TRBJ2-1 | TRBD2 | TRBV11-2 | CASSLALAGLLNEQFF | TGTGCCAGCAGCTTAGCGCTAGCGGGGTTGTTGAATGAGCAGTTCTTC
once | TRBJ1-2 | TRBD1 | TRBV7-6 | CASSLGAGGDYGYTF | TGTGCCAGCAGCTTAGGGGCAGGGGGTGACTATGGCTACACCTTC
NA | TRBJ1-5 | NA | TRBV2 | CASRRGGTSNQPQHF | TGTGCCAGCAGGAGGGGGGGGACGAGCAATCAGCCCCAGCATTTT
NA | TRBJ1-6 | NA | TRBV27 | CASSPWTANNSPLHF | TGTGCCAGCAGTCCTTGGACAGCCAATAATTCACCCCTCCACTTT
few | TRBJ1-2 | NA | TRBV6-1 | CASRGIPLGYTF | TGTGCCAGCAGGGGCATACCACTTGGCTACACCTTC
NA | TRBJ2-3 | TRBD2 | TRBV4-1 | CASSQIPSGGPTDTQYF | TGCGCCAGCAGCCAAATCCCCAGCGGGGGACCCACAGATACGCAGTATTTT
NA | TRBJ1-2 | TRBD1 | TRBV7-2 | CASSPVSIHKDRDYGYTF | TGTGCCAGCAGCCCCGTTTCCATTCATAAGGACAGGGACTATGGCTACACCTTC
NA | TRBJ2-3 | TRBD2 | TRBV6-1 | CASSGTSGGNTDTQYF | TGTGCCAGCAGTGGGACTAGCGGGGGGAACACAGATACGCAGTATTTT
NA | TRBJ1-6 | NA | TRBV9 | CASSPQVLDNSPLHF | TGTGCCAGCAGCCCTCAGGTGCTGGATAATTCACCCCTCCACTTT
NA | TRBJ2-7 | NA | TRBV19 | CASSPSGLREQYF | TGTGCCAGTAGTCCCTCGGGTCTTCGGGAGCAGTACTTC
few | TRBJ1-2 | NA | TRBV5-6 | CASSSGQSPTYGYTF | TGTGCCAGCAGCTCCGGACAGAGCCCTACGTATGGCTACACCTTC
NA | TRBJ1-4 | NA | TRBV30 | CAWTPGVGPGGKLFF | TGTGCCTGGACTCCGGGAGTAGGTCCGGGGGGGAAACTGTTTTTT
NA | TRBJ1-1 | TRBD1 | TRBV6-5 | CASSMYRGINTEAFF | TGTGCCAGCAGTATGTACAGGGGTATAAACACTGAAGCTTTCTTT
NA | TRBJ2-1 | TRBD2 | TRBV19 | CASKPGTSGYNEQFF | TGTGCCAGTAAACCCGGGACTAGCGGATACAATGAGCAGTTCTTC
NA | TRBJ1-2 | NA | TRBV27 | CASSRGGGLGGYTF | TGTGCCAGCAGTAGAGGGGGGGGCCTCGGTGGCTACACCTTC
NA | TRBJ2-4 | NA | TRBV5-1 | CASSLAARSLGNIQYF | TGCGCCAGCAGCTTGGCCGCTAGGTCTTTGGGAAACATTCAGTACTTC
NA | TRBJ2-5 | NA | TRBV7-2 | CASSFYLARQETQYF | TGTGCCAGCAGCTTTTATTTGGCGCGGCAAGAGACCCAGTACTTC
NA | TRBJ1-2 | NA | TRBV2 | CASRLTSGDTF | TGTGCCAGCAGATTGACATCGGGGGACACCTTC
NA | TRBJ1-4 | NA | TRBV5-1 | CASSGGLPATNEKLFF | TGCGCCAGCAGCGGGGGACTGCCCGCAACTAATGAAAAACTGTTTTTT
NA | TRBJ1-2 | TRBD1 | TRBV5-1 | CASSLAGTGANYGYTF | TGCGCCAGCAGCTTGGCCGGGACAGGGGCCAACTATGGCTACACCTTC
few | TRBJ1-1 | TRBD1 | TRBV7-3 | CASSPTGGNTEAFF | TGTGCCAGCAGCCCGACAGGGGGAAACACTGAAGCTTTCTTT
NA | TRBJ2-1 | TRBD1 | TRBV27 | CASSSLGTGGLHEQFF | TGTGCCAGCAGTTCCCTCGGGACAGGGGGCTTACATGAGCAGTTCTTC
NA | TRBJ1-2 | NA | TRBV9 | CASTRSGGTYGYTF | TGTGCCAGCACGCGTTCTGGGGGGACCTATGGCTACACCTTC
NA | TRBJ2-2 | NA | TRBV7-3 | CASSLTVAPGEPFF | TGTGCCAGCAGCTTAACTGTGGCCCCCGGGGAGCCGTTTTTT
NA | TRBJ2-4 | NA | TRBV27 | CASSLGNIQYF | TGTGCCAGCAGTTTGGGCAACATTCAGTACTTC
NA | TRBJ1-2 | NA | TRBV6-5 | CASSPGGYGYTF | TGTGCCAGCAGTCCCGGGGGCTATGGCTACACCTTC
NA | TRBJ2-7 | TRBD2 | TRBV7-2 | CASSLAGASGTYEQYF | TGTGCCAGCAGCTTAGCGGGGGCTAGCGGGACCTACGAGCAGTACTTC
NA | TRBJ1-2 | NA | TRBV4-2 | CASSQDLGAGYTF | TGTGCCAGCAGCCAAGATCTCGGTGCCGGCTACACCTTC
few | TRBJ1-4 | TRBD1 | TRBV2 | CASTSPGQGDSWSEKLFF | TGTGCCAGCACAAGTCCGGGACAGGGGGACTCGTGGAGTGAAAAACTGTTTTTT